The 13 T cell receptor beta chains below were found in one sample sequenced in a study of blood T cell repertoires in COVID-19. Some clones are missing from TCRdb's copy, which holds only in-frame ones; the method was immunoSEQ multiplex PCR. Among hundreds of thousands of clones listed, under 95% were seen once. The source material was peripheral blood. The receptor source for this set is a woman aged 18 to 35 who had recovered from COVID-19.

The rearrangement links TRBV27 to TRBJ2-1; D uncertain. The CDR3 is 10 amino acids. CDR1 MNHEY and CDR2 SMNVEV come from the germline V gene (reference sequence). V was clipped by 7 bases and J by 10 bases, with 8 bases between them. CDR3 region: CASTPLEQFF. The CDR3 nucleotides are TGTGCCAGCACCCCCTTGGAGCAGTTCTTC.

The chain carries TRBV4-1 and TRBJ2-5; 9 positions match TRBD1. The V and J ends lost 3 bases and 4 bases, in that order; junction bases with no gene match: 3. This CDR3 contains 14 residues. Germline V CDR1 and CDR2: MGHRA, YSYEKL. The CDR3 spells CASSHRQGVETQYF. The DNA for the CDR3 is TGCGCCAGCAGCCACCGACAGGGGGTAGAGACCCAGTACTTC.

The chain recombines TRBV5-1 with TRBJ2-1, with 13 nucleotides matching TRBD2. CDR1 is SGHRS, CDR2 YFSETQ, per germline. V lost 5 bases, J lost 9 bases, and 5 bases stayed unmatched. The CDR3 is 14 amino acids. CDR3 residues: CASRLAGGWPEQFF. In nucleotides, the CDR3 is TGCGCCAGCAGACTAGCGGGAGGGTGGCCTGAGCAGTTCTTC.

The V and J genes are TRBV24-1 and TRBJ1-2; D unclear. Deletions cut 1 base from V and 6 bases from J, with 11 bases between. The V gene's germline CDR1 is KGHDR and CDR2 SFDVKD. The CDR3 contains 14 residues. CDR3 sequence: CATSDFLGEHGYTF. The CDR3, as DNA: TGTGCCACCAGTGATTTTCTGGGCGAACATGGCTACACCTTC.

This rearrangement joins TRBV18 to TRBJ2-1, with no clear D. Germline assignment: CDR1 KGHSH and CDR2 LQKENI. The CDR3 totals 13 residues. Trimming pared 5 bases from V and 4 bases from J, leaving 9 bases between. The DNA of the CDR3 is TGTGCCAGCTCATGGGCAGAATACAATGAGCAGTTCTTC. It yields the protein CASSWAEYNEQFF.

The chain combines TRBV23-1 with TRBJ1-2, with a weak D call TRBD1 (6 bases). TRBV23-1 is filed as an ORF, its function uncertain. The CDR3 sequence is 18 residues long. The V end lost 0 bases, the J end lost 4 bases, and 21 bases lay between the germline ends. DNA of the CDR3: TGCGCCAGCAGTCAATCGAGAGGACACGCGGGGGGCCTCTATGGCTACACCTTC. This sequence encodes CASSQSRGHAGGLYGYTF.

This rearrangement joins TRBV12-3 or TRBV12-4 to TRBJ1-2; the D is unclear. CDR3 length: 12 amino acids. Trimming removed 7 bases from V and 5 bases from J, with 11 bases in between. In DNA form, the CDR3 reads TGTGCCAGCACATACGGAGGATATGGCTACACCTTC. It specifies CASTYGGYGYTF.

V and J are TRBV2 and TRBJ2-1, with D possibly matching TRBD1 (5 bases). Trimming removed 6 bases from V and 3 bases from J, with 15 bases in between. The length of the CDR3 is 15 residues. The germline gives CDR1 SNHLY, CDR2 FYNNEI. For the CDR3, the DNA is TGTGCCAGCAGCGCTACAGGAGCCCTCTACAATGAGCAGTTCTTC. The encoded protein is CASSATGALYNEQFF. The full variable domain, rest sourced from reference TRBV2 and TRBJ2-1, is EPEVTQTPSHQVTQMGQEVILRCVPISNHLYFYWYRQILGQKVEFLVSFYNNEISEKSEIFDDQFSVERPDGSNFTLKIRSTKLEDSAMYFCASSATGALYNEQFFGPGTRLTVL.

The J gene is TRBJ2-5, the V gene TRBV5-1, with a tentative D call TRBD1 (5 bases). The CDR3 consists of 13 residues. Germline CDR1 is SGHRS and CDR2 is YFSETQ. V lost 3 bases and J 2 bases, leaving 8 bases between the germline ends. CDR3 DNA sequence: TGCGCCAGCAGCTCGACAGATCAAGAGACCCAGTACTTC. It specifies CASSSTDQETQYF.

The V and J genes are TRBV15 and TRBJ2-5, with TRBD2 matching over 9 bases. The CDR3 totals 17 residues. The V and J ends lost 0 bases and 4 bases, in that order; junction bases with no gene match: 9. CDR1 is LNHNV, CDR2 YYDKDF, per germline (reference sequence). The CDR3 DNA sequence: TGTGCCACCAGCAGAGATTTTCTCGGAGCGGGAGGAGAGACCCAGTACTTC. Translated: CATSRDFLGAGGETQYF. The whole variable domain, filled in from reference TRBV15 and TRBJ2-5, reads DAMVIQNPRYQVTQFGKPVTLSCSQTLNHNVMYWYQQKSSQAPKLLFHYYDKDFNNEADTPDNFQSRRPNTSFCFLDIRSPGLGDTAMYLCATSRDFLGAGGETQYFGPGTRLLVL.

This chain joins TRBV10-2 and TRBJ1-4; D gene unclear. The CDR3 spans 14 residues. Germline V lookup: CDR1 WSHSY, CDR2 SAAADI. With 6 bases removed from V and 0 bases from J, the gap between germline ends came to 8 bases. The CDR3 is CASRDTATNEKLFF. The CDR3 DNA follows: TGCGCCAGCAGAGACACCGCAACTAATGAAAAACTGTTTTTT.

CDR3 in DNA: TGTGCCTGGGGGAACACCGGACTAGCTGGCCCCCGGGAGACCCAGTACTTC. The encoded protein is CAWGNTGLAGPRETQYF. The V call is TRBV30, the J call TRBJ2-5; 8 positions agree with TRBD2. V was clipped by 5 bases and J by 5 bases; unmatched bases: 19. Germline V gives CDR1 GTSNPN, CDR2 SVGIG (reference sequence). This CDR3 contains 17 residues.

The rearrangement joins TRBV27 to TRBJ1-3; D is unclear. V was trimmed by 8 bases and J by 0 bases, leaving 14 bases between them. Per germline, CDR1 MNHEY and CDR2 SMNVEV (reference sequence). This CDR3 has 15 amino acids. In DNA, the CDR3 is TGTGCCAGCCGGATCGCGGTGAACTCTGGAAACACCATATATTTT. Residues: CASRIAVNSGNTIYF.